What follows are 17 T cell receptor beta chains derived from one specimen sequenced in a study of blood T cell repertoires in COVID-19. Produced via immunoSEQ multiplex PCR; TCRdb's table is partial and in-frame only. The sample gives 70,000 to 90,000 clones, 83% of which show up once; about an eighth is in the top ten. Specimen: peripheral blood. These receptors were collected from a human donor in a cohort sampled during active COVID-19.

This clone was seen a few times. The CDR3, as DNA: TGCGCCAGCAGCCCCTACAGACCTCCAGGAGATACGCAGTATTTT. Translation: CASSPYRPPGDTQYF. The rearrangement links TRBV4-3 to TRBJ2-3, with D uncertain. CDR3 size: 15 residues. The germline V and J ends were trimmed by 4 bases and 5 bases, with 16 bases remaining between them. CDR1 is LGHNA and CDR2 is YSLEER in the germline V gene.

The chain couples TRBV3-1 (or the pseudogene TRBV3-2) to TRBJ1-5; 7 bases are shared with TRBD1. V lost 3 bases and J lost 12; bases outside the gene matches: 8. Germline V CDR1 and CDR2: LGHDT, YNNKEL (reference sequence). The CDR3 has 13 amino acids. CDR3 in DNA: TGTGCCAGCAGCCAGGACAGGACGGGGCGCCAGCATTTT. This sequence encodes CASSQDRTGRQHF.

The V gene is TRBV5-1, the J gene TRBJ2-7; 7 bases fit TRBD2. With V trimmed by 1 base and J by 5 bases, 9 bases remained unmatched. Germline V lookup: CDR1 SGHRS, CDR2 YFSETQ. This CDR3 comprises 15 residues. CDR3 sequence reads: CASSLMGGSFDEQYF. The CDR3, as DNA: TGCGCCAGCAGCTTGATGGGCGGGAGTTTCGACGAGCAGTACTTC.

The rearrangement uses TRBV25-1 and TRBJ2-1, with D perhaps matching TRBD2 (6 bases). V lost 3 bases, J lost 6 bases, and 15 bases lay in between. Germline CDR1 is MGHDK and CDR2 is SYGVNS. CDR3 size: 15 residues. The CDR3 loop is CASSERDGYINEQFF. CDR3 DNA: TGTGCCAGCAGTGAGCGGGACGGGTACATCAATGAGCAGTTCTTC.

The chain combines TRBV2 with TRBJ2-5; D may be TRBD1 (5 bases). CDR1 is SNHLY and CDR2 is FYNNEI in the germline V gene. The CDR3 is made up of 11 amino acids. Trimming removed 6 bases at V and 5 bases at J, with 7 bases between. DNA for the CDR3: TGTGCCAGCAGAGGGGTCGAGACCCAGTACTTC. Translated, it gives CASRGVETQYF.

The chain combines TRBV11-3 with TRBJ2-1, with 7 bases matching TRBD1. This CDR3 region has 15 residues. The V gene end was trimmed by 4 bases and the J gene end by 6 bases; junction bases not matched to a gene: 9. Germline CDR1 SGHNT, CDR2 YENEEA. CDR3 region: CASSSPGQPPNEQFF. CDR3 in DNA: TGTGCCAGCAGCTCGCCGGGACAGCCACCCAATGAGCAGTTCTTC.

In DNA, the CDR3 is TGTGCCAGCAGCCAAGATACGGTTTTGGAAAAACTGTTTTTT. Translating gives CASSQDTVLEKLFF. The chain links TRBV3-1 (or the pseudogene TRBV3-2) to TRBJ1-4; the D is unclear. V gave up 0 bases and J gave up 8 bases, with 10 bases separating them. The CDR3 is 14 residues long. The germline V gene has CDR1 LGHDT and CDR2 YNNKEL (reference sequence).

The chain links TRBV11-3 to TRBJ1-1, with 7 positions matching TRBD1. The trim removed 4 bases at V and 6 bases at J, leaving 5 bases unmatched. From germline, CDR1 is SGHNT and CDR2 YENEEA. The CDR3 totals 13 residues. CDR3 amino acids: CASSSLTGAEAFF. In DNA, the CDR3 is TGTGCCAGCAGCTCGCTTACAGGGGCTGAAGCTTTCTTT.

The chain links TRBV5-8 to TRBJ2-5; 8 bases are a match to TRBD1. The trim removed 2 bases at V and 2 bases at J, leaving 2 bases unmatched. The germline V gene encodes CDR1 SGHTS and CDR2 YDEGEE. The CDR3 is 14 amino acids. The chain's CDR3 is CASSLGQGQETQYF. The DNA of the CDR3 is TGTGCCAGCAGCTTAGGACAGGGTCAAGAGACCCAGTACTTC.

This clone has just one count. The J gene is TRBJ1-1, the V gene TRBV5-1; 7 bases match TRBD1. J gave up 5 bases and V 0 bases, and 7 bases lay outside the gene matches. This CDR3 spans 15 amino acids. CDR1 is SGHRS, CDR2 YFSETQ, per germline. CDR3 coding DNA: TGCGCCAGCAGCTTGGTAGGACAGGTTATAACTGAAGCTTTCTTT. As protein: CASSLVGQVITEAFF.

The V gene is TRBV3-1 (or the pseudogene TRBV3-2), the J gene TRBJ1-3; D perhaps matches TRBD1 (6 bases). The V and J ends lost 2 bases and 4 bases respectively, with 12 bases between them. The CDR3 length is 15 residues. Germline-derived CDR1 and CDR2 are LGHDT and YNNKEL (reference sequence). CDR3 loop: CASSQSWGQGNTIYF. CDR3 sequence (DNA): TGTGCCAGCAGCCAATCCTGGGGGCAAGGAAACACCATATATTTT.

A few counts support this clone. This chain connects TRBV11-2 to TRBJ1-4; 9 bases line up with TRBD1. This CDR3 is built from 15 residues. The V and J ends lost 4 bases and 8 bases, in that order; junction bases with no gene match: 8. In germline, CDR1 is SGHAT, CDR2 FQNNGV. The CDR3 region is CASSSNRGREEKLFF. The DNA for the CDR3 is TGTGCCAGCAGCTCAAACAGGGGGCGAGAAGAAAAACTGTTTTTT. The full variable domain, in which reference TRBV11-2 and TRBJ1-4 provide the parts outside the CDR3, is EAGVAQSPRYKIIEKRQSVAFWCNPISGHATLYWYQQILGQGPKLLIQFQNNGVVDDSQLPKDRFSAERLKGVDSTLKIQPAKLEDSAVYLCASSSNRGREEKLFFGSGTQLSVL.

The gene calls are TRBV2 and TRBJ1-2; 9 nucleotides agree with TRBD1. J gave up 2 bases and V 4 bases, and 8 bases lay outside the gene matches. There are 16 residues in the CDR3. In germline, CDR1 is SNHLY, CDR2 FYNNEI. The CDR3 reads CASSGGQGLKNYGYTF. CDR3 coding DNA: TGTGCCAGCAGTGGGGGACAGGGATTAAAGAACTATGGCTACACCTTC.

This chain joins TRBV2 and TRBJ1-6; TRBD1 aligns across 9 bases. V gave up 6 bases and J gave up 5 bases; unmatched junction bases: 8. Germline loops: CDR1 SNHLY, CDR2 FYNNEI. This CDR3 region has 16 residues. CDR3 in amino acids: CASRSLWTGDNSPLHF. CDR3 DNA sequence: TGTGCCAGCAGATCTTTGTGGACAGGGGATAATTCACCCCTCCACTTT.

The chain has TRBV29-1 and TRBJ2-5, with 8 bases aligning to TRBD1. The CDR3 extends over 12 amino acids. The trim removed 6 bases at V and 8 bases at J, leaving 8 bases unmatched. Germline loops: CDR1 SQVTM, CDR2 ANQGSEA. The DNA of the CDR3 is TGCAGCGTCACGGACAGGGAGAGAACCCAGTACTTC. This codes for CSVTDRERTQYF.

The chain carries TRBV3-1 (or the pseudogene TRBV3-2) and TRBJ1-5, with 9 positions matching TRBD1. Germline V gene sequence: CDR1 LGHDT, CDR2 YNNKEL (reference sequence). The CDR3 length is 15 residues. V lost 3 bases to trimming and J lost 5 bases; unmatched junction nucleotides: 5. The CDR3 region has the DNA TGTGCCAGCAGCCAGGGGGGACAGGGATATCAGCCCCAGCATTTT. The encoded protein is CASSQGGQGYQPQHF.

This clone has only one observation. This chain links TRBV30 with TRBJ1-1; D call uncertain. This CDR3 has 13 residues. Germline loops: CDR1 GTSNPN, CDR2 SVGIG (reference sequence). The V end lost 0 bases, the J end lost 4 bases, and 9 bases lay between the germline ends. CDR3 sequence reads: CAWSVRSSTEAFF. The CDR3, as DNA: TGTGCCTGGAGTGTCCGGAGTAGCACTGAAGCTTTCTTT.